The text below deals with one T cell receptor (beta chain). This clone was seen just once. Its antigen target is currently unknown. The sample holds no much larger clone one base away, and base qualities are not on file. The same CDR3 arises from other DNA sequences in this sample as well. The data stem from a study of cytomegalovirus exposure and HLA in healthy donors listed by TCRdb under 2017. Regarding the research as a whole: An earlier analysis of roughly 610 of the donors reported 250 to 350 Gb of sequence data and around 120 million unique TCR beta sequences obtained from about 179 million T cells. To predict cytomegalovirus infection status, the study combined high-throughput TCR immunosequencing, statistical association of individual TCRs with disease status, and machine learning. Across 300 to 500 genotyped donors of the cohort, an average of roughly 250,000 unique TCR beta nucleotide sequences per donor were sequenced, and approximately 17% of those sequences were non-productive. Class I and class II HLA loci were covered by the typing at four-digit resolution. Of the roughly 410 genotyped donors, 81% were placed in the genetic ancestry cluster associated with self-reported Caucasian donors. A few DR-DQ haplotypes were treated as single units for association and clustering because of strong linkage in the cohort. Rather than using new phenotypic data, the later analysis identified candidate immune exposures from TCR beta sequences and from how often those sequences occurred across donors. About 310 gigabases of sequencing data and 80 million or so unique TCR sequences were included in an early release covering about 700 HLA-typed donors. A later analysis re-examined previously published TCR beta repertoires from more than 550 donors and added high-resolution HLA genotyping to investigate patterns of TCR occurrence. Donor age, sex, ethnicity and CMV serostatus were compiled together with the repertoire data. The study aimed to test whether cataloging public T cell receptors could reveal signatures of past pathogen exposure. Every repertoire in the discovery cohort had been generated on one and the same sequencing platform. Typing coverage varied by locus: about 620-630 donors for A, B, C, DRB1 and DQB1; more than 500 for DQA1; over 600 for DPA1; roughly 450 for DPB1. A separate validation cohort of 100 to 150 different subjects was used in addition to the roughly 720-subject first cohort. Genome-wide SNP genotypes for about 65% of the 666 donors were used in a later genetic analysis, which treated that subset as a discovery cohort. Using immunosequencing, the study profiled T cell repertoires from about 610 subjects and related those repertoires to cytomegalovirus serostatus. In an earlier analysis of roughly 540 of the donors, high-throughput TCR beta sequencing was used to judge whether each TCR beta V gene segment behaved as functional or pseudogenic. Broader findings and caveats from the paper: The classifier was reported to diagnose cytomegalovirus status with high specificity and sensitivity in both the original and validation cohorts. A later analysis found that HLA-associated TCR beta chains were more clonally expanded and had lower generation probabilities than equally common non-associated chains. An association between a missense DCLRE1C variant and V-gene and J-gene trimming of TCR beta chains was found in a later genetic analysis and replicated in an independent cohort. The study gave a list of about 160 TCR beta chains associated with cytomegalovirus. Because counts were too low, fewer than 20 rarely observed V segments, including chromosome 9 orphons, were excluded from the earlier analysis of about 500 of the donors. When HLA alleles, especially DR and DQ, strongly co-occurred, TCR associations were difficult to assign to individual alleles. The cohort was sequenced for TCR beta chains only, and without alpha or paired-chain data the features that could be detected were limited. Several of the top co-occurrence clusters appeared to be linked to parvovirus B19, influenza, CMV and Epstein-Barr virus, according to a later analysis. A few of the identified cytomegalovirus-associated TCR beta chains were confirmed in vitro to be specific for cytomegalovirus antigens. While some public TCRs were present in many individuals, most TCR sequences turned up only very rarely across donors. The presence/absence analyses assumed that sequencing depth was roughly uniform across donors, and that assumption may not be true. Specific HLA alleles were associated with 16,951 TCR beta sequences at a false discovery rate of 0.05 in a later analysis. It was suggested by the authors that the approach could potentially be generalized to other disease states and immunological phenotypes. Because HLA typing was unavailable for some donors at each locus, only the typed subset was used in association tests. For the cohort, immune exposure information was limited to CMV serostatus. A later analysis found that most CMV-associated TCR beta chains appeared HLA-restricted, with HLA associations seemingly driven largely by CMV exposure. In an earlier analysis of about 600 of the donors, most TCR beta V segments appeared in productive rearrangements about 87% or about 30% of the time, broadly matching IMGT annotations. According to a later analysis, TCR association rates differed among HLA loci, with DRB1 alleles showing the most associated TCRs and HLA-C alleles showing the fewest. Because the 87-base-pair reads could not distinguish some IMGT-functional V segments, including TRBV6-2 and TRBV6-3, those segments were excluded. According to a later genetic analysis, donors in an Asian-associated ancestry cluster had fewer N-insertions in productive TCRs than the approximately 710-donor mean. Linkage disequilibrium might explain the correlated functional status among segregating V segments, but an unknown experimental factor could not be ruled out. The sequencing pipeline was judged likely to have produced a cluster of highly shared sequence variants as a technical artifact. A further reported finding was that TCR beta sequences accurately predicted the HLA-A and HLA-B alleles for most subjects in the first cohort.

Library creation used the immunoSEQ multiplex PCR assay. For the multiplex PCR, a mixture combining 60 forward primers for TCR Vbeta segments and 13 reverse primers for TCR Jbeta segments was used. A multiplex PCR assay on genomic DNA amplified the CDR3 region of rearranged TCR beta genes. The Illumina HiSeq System was used to sequence the amplified TCR beta libraries as 87-base-pair reads. The published analysis was carried out like this. A later analysis tallied approximately 87 million unique TCR beta chains across the 660 or so repertoires, and about 10 million of those chains were shared by two or more donors. To remove PCR and sequencing errors, raw reads were error-corrected and collapsed into unique sequences using a nearest-neighbor algorithm that merged closely related sequences. V, D and J gene segments were assigned by aligning CDR3 sequences to IMGT reference sequences. For a sequence to be retained, a match of at least six nucleotides was required to both a V gene segment and a J gene segment. A rearrangement counted as productive if the CDR3 had no stop codons and remained in frame with V and J, and every other rearrangement counted as non-productive. Following IMGT convention, CDR3 was defined as the stretch from the second conserved V-encoded cysteine to the conserved J-encoded phenylalanine. The earlier analysis of 587 of the donors excluded sequences that lacked an unambiguous match to a single V gene segment. An earlier analysis of 587 of the donors called V segments functional above 56.7% productive rearrangements and segregating when the between-donor standard deviation exceeded 5%. A statistical classification framework was built to diagnose cytomegalovirus status from the catalog of TCR beta chain sequences. In a later analysis, TCR nucleotide sequences were compared against IMGT/GENE-DB human TR gene sequences so that V and J genes could be assigned. The TCRdist pipeline was used in a later analysis to assign CDR3 sequences and most-parsimonious VDJ recombination scenarios. In a later analysis, each TCR beta chain was defined by its CDR3 amino acid sequence together with its V-gene family, and reads lacking a unique V-gene family were excluded. In a later analysis, 550 to 650 highly shared, low-generation-probability nucleotide sequences were removed to address suspected cross-contamination and a sequencing artifact. In a later analysis, a clonal expansion index was calculated for each public chain from normalized within-repertoire ranks of inferred template counts. In a later analysis, generation probabilities were computed with a VDJ recombination model fitted to out-of-frame rearrangements, and the resulting probabilities were checked against IGoR. Hypergeometric tests were used in a later analysis to score TCR-TCR, TCR-HLA and TCR-CMV co-occurrence, with a repertoire-size bias correction applied to the TCR pairs. A later analysis estimated false discovery rates by permuting HLA or CMV assignments 20 times. A later analysis grouped co-occurring TCRs with DBSCAN, adding TCRdist sequence similarity when clustering within HLA-allele-positive subsets. Co-occurrence clustering excluded repertoires with fewer than 30,000 or more than 120,000 public chains, plus five with anomalous nucleotide sharing. Held by TCRdb, this immuneACCESS table contains in-frame sequences only and omits some clones. Under half of the omission traces to an unresolved V gene where checked; the cause of the rest is unknown. The D gene and trimming were derived from the DNA, and the V and J assignments and clone size from that table. This sample lists about 200,000 clones; approximately 85% were detected once. 2.3% of the sample lies in the top ten.

Here V drops 2 bases and J drops 4 bases, and the junction holds 3 bases not matched to any gene. Based on the germline V gene, the CDR1 and CDR2 sequences are SGHRS and YFSETQ. Its CDR3 holds 14 amino acids, cysteine through phenylalanine. Only the CDR3 portion is preserved as DNA: 42 bases, with reading frame beginning at the first base. The cohort comprised around 690 healthy bone marrow donors. At the time of sampling, all cohort members were nominally healthy, though unrecorded immune exposures were likely present. The donor was CMV seronegative and belonged to the group of 352 seronegative cohort members. A peripheral blood sample was collected from each donor, and TCR beta sequencing was performed on peripheral blood mononuclear cells. Genomic DNA was extracted from the blood cell samples with the Qiagen DNeasy Blood Extraction Kit.

The chain was built from TRBV5-1 and TRBJ2-7; TRBD1 lines up with 10 middle nucleotides. Sequences were obtained from PBMCs. This receptor was identified in a woman between 50 and 59 years old in good health and CMV-seronegative. This receptor carries the CDR3 CASSFGQGVYEQYF. In nucleotides, the sequence is TGCGCCAGCAGCTTTGGACAGGGGGTATACGAGCAGTACTTC.